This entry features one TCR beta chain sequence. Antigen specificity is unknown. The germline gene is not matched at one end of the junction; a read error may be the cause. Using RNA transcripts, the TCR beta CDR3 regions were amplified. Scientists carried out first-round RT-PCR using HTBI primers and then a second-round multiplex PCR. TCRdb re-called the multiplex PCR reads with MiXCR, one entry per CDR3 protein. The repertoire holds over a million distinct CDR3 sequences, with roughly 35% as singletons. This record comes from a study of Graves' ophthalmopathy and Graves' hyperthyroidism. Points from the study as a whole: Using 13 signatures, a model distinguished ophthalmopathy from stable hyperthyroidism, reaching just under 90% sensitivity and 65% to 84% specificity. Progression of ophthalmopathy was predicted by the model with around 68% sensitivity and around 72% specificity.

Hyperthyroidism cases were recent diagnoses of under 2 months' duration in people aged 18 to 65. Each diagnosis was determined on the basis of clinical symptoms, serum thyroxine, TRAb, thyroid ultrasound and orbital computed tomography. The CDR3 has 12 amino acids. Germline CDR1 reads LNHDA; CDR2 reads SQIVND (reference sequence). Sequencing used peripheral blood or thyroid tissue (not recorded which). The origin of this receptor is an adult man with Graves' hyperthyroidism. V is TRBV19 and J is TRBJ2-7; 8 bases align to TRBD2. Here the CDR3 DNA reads TGTGCCACTAGCGGGCACACCGGGGAGCTGTACTTC. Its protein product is CATSGHTGELYF.